Following are 28 T cell receptor beta chains from one sample sequenced in a study of control samples from healthy donors and cancer patients. Profiled with immunoSEQ multiplex PCR; TCRdb holds only in-frame clones, not every one. This sample carries roughly 81,000 clones, about 79% of them seen once, and the ten largest clones take more than 9%. The sequencing sample was made of PBMCs. Receptors were obtained from a man between 60 and 75 years old with head and neck cancer.

The chain combines TRBV6-5 with TRBJ1-2; a possible D gene is TRBD1 (6 bases). CDR1 and CDR2 from the germline V gene are MNHEY and SVGAGI. This CDR3 comprises 14 residues. The V end was cut by 8 bases, the J end by 2 bases, with 15 bases between. CDR3 coding DNA: TGTGCCAGCCGAAACCGGGACACCAACTATGGCTACACCTTC. Translating it yields CASRNRDTNYGYTF.

The chain joins TRBV12-3 or TRBV12-4 to TRBJ2-4; D perhaps matches TRBD1 (5 bases). Trimming removed 2 bases from V and 8 bases from J, with 10 bases in between. This CDR3 contains 13 residues. The CDR3 sequence: CASSLRGVDIQYF. CDR3 nucleotides: TGTGCCAGCAGTTTAAGGGGTGTGGACATTCAGTACTTC.

The rearrangement uses TRBV5-1 and TRBJ2-1, with a possible D match to TRBD2 (5 bases). The CDR3 is 17 residues long. The germline V gene has CDR1 SGHRS and CDR2 YFSETQ. V shed 3 bases and J shed 3 bases, with 19 bases lying between them. The CDR3, as DNA: TGCGCCAGCAGCTACCGTAGGAACTGGGAGAACTACAATGAGCAGTTCTTC. This encodes CASSYRRNWENYNEQFF.

The rearrangement links TRBV18 to TRBJ2-1, with D hard to call. Germline loops: CDR1 KGHSH, CDR2 LQKENI. Trimming cost V 1 base and J 10 bases, with 14 bases left between them. The CDR3 sequence is 14 residues long. In DNA, the CDR3 is TGTGCCAGCTCACCACGGGTGGTGGAGACAGAGCAGTTCTTC. Its protein product is CASSPRVVETEQFF.

In this sample, this clone turned up once. The rearrangement uses TRBV5-1 and TRBJ1-4; no firm D call. The CDR3 loop spans 14 amino acids. The V end lost 4 bases, the J end lost 8 bases, and 15 bases lay between the germline ends. Germline V gene data show CDR1 as SGHRS and CDR2 as YFSETQ. As DNA, the CDR3 is TGCGCCAGCAGCCAGGAAGTAGGGCTGGAAAAACTGTTTTTT. Protein product: CASSQEVGLEKLFF.

In its sample, this clone was seen once. This chain connects TRBV4-1 to TRBJ2-7; D ambiguous. CDR3 size: 15 residues. Germline V gene data show CDR1 as MGHRA and CDR2 as YSYEKL. V lost 0 bases and J 2 bases, leaving 11 bases between the germline ends. CDR3 loop: CASSQDSGLPYEQYF. DNA for the CDR3: TGCGCCAGCAGCCAAGATTCCGGGTTGCCCTACGAGCAGTACTTC.

The V and J genes are TRBV19 and TRBJ1-2; TRBD1 matches 8 bases. The germline gives CDR1 LNHDA, CDR2 SQIVND (reference sequence). The V gene end was trimmed by 7 bases and the J gene end by 8 bases; junction bases not matched to a gene: 6. The CDR3 consists of 12 residues. CDR3 in DNA: TGTGCCAGTACGACAGGGGCGTCCGGCTACACCTTC. This gives the protein CASTTGASGYTF.

The rearrangement joins TRBV6-5 to TRBJ2-1, with D hard to call. Germline CDR1 and CDR2: MNHEY and SVGAGI. The CDR3 consists of 15 residues. V was shortened by 6 bases and J by 0 bases, with 12 bases between the two germline ends. The CDR3 coding sequence is TGTGCCAGCAGCCAGTTTATTCACTCCTACAATGAGCAGTTCTTC. Encoded protein: CASSQFIHSYNEQFF.

This chain connects TRBV4-2 to TRBJ2-3; 8 bases fit TRBD2. CDR3 length: 16 amino acids. CDR1 and CDR2 (germline): LGHNA, YNFKEQ. The ends lost 2 bases at V and 3 bases at J; junction bases unmatched: 7. CDR3 sequence (DNA): TGTGCCAGCAGCCAACCCCCCGGGGGGGCGACAGATACGCAGTATTTT. Translated, it gives CASSQPPGGATDTQYF.

The chain uses TRBV7-9 and TRBJ1-2; no clear D. The V end was cut by 3 bases, the J end by 4 bases, with 15 bases between. Germline V gene sequence: CDR1 SEHNR, CDR2 FQNEAQ (reference sequence). The CDR3 is 15 amino acids. In DNA, the CDR3 is TGTGCCAGCAGCTTGCCTTACACACACCCCTATGGCTACACCTTC. Translating gives CASSLPYTHPYGYTF.

In DNA form, the CDR3 reads TGCGCCAGCAGTCAAGTTGGACAGGGTATGTCACCCCTCCACTTT. As protein: CASSQVGQGMSPLHF. The chain joins TRBV5-1 to TRBJ1-6, with TRBD1 matching 8 bases. Per germline, CDR1 SGHRS and CDR2 YFSETQ. This CDR3 spans 15 amino acids. V shed 5 bases, J shed 10 bases, and the junction held 11 bases outside the gene matches. Together with reference TRBV5-1 and TRBJ1-6, the CDR3 gives the full variable domain: KAGVTQTPRYLIKTRGQQVTLSCSPISGHRSVSWYQQTPGQGLQFLFEYFSETQRNKGNFPGRFSGRQFSNSRSEMNVSTLELGDSALYLCASSQVGQGMSPLHFGNGTRLTVT.

The chain couples TRBV11-2 to TRBJ2-7; TRBD1 matches 10 bases. Unmatched junction bases numbered 5, after V lost 5 bases and J lost 1 base. This CDR3 has 15 residues. The germline V gene has CDR1 SGHAT and CDR2 FQNNGV. The CDR3 protein is CASSHRDRGSYEQYF. The CDR3 nucleotides read TGTGCCAGCAGCCACCGGGACAGGGGTTCCTACGAGCAGTACTTC.

This clone was detected once. CDR3 in DNA: TGTGCCAGCAGCTGGGTGGACCGGCCAGAGGGTGGCTACACCTTC. This encodes CASSWVDRPEGGYTF. The chain carries TRBV5-6 and TRBJ1-2; D gene unclear. This CDR3 comprises 15 residues. V lost 3 bases to trimming and J lost 7 bases, with 19 bases between them. Germline V gene data show CDR1 as SGHDT and CDR2 as YYEEEE.

The chain joins TRBV28 to TRBJ1-3; 7 nucleotides match TRBD1. Germline V lookup: CDR1 MDHEN, CDR2 SYDVKM. The V gene end was trimmed by 3 bases and the J gene end by 0 bases; junction bases not matched to a gene: 8. This CDR3 is 17 amino acids long. The CDR3 region is CASSFLGQALSGNTIYF. CDR3 DNA: TGTGCCAGCAGTTTCCTCGGACAGGCACTCTCTGGAAACACCATATATTTT. Full variable domain (remainder filled in from reference TRBV28 and TRBJ1-3): DVKVTQSSRYLVKRTGEKVFLECVQDMDHENMFWYRQDPGLGLRLIYFSYDVKMKEKGDIPEGYSVSREKKERFSLILESASTNQTSMYLCASSFLGQALSGNTIYFGEGSWLTVV.

The chain links TRBV6-2 or TRBV6-3 to TRBJ2-3; the match to TRBD2 covers 12 bases. Germline CDR1 MNHEY, CDR2 SVGEGT. V was pared by 4 bases and J by 2 bases, with 10 bases of the junction left unmatched. CDR3 size: 18 residues. The CDR3 loop is CASSSPLAGGKFTDTQYF. The CDR3 DNA is TGTGCCAGCAGTTCCCCACTAGCGGGAGGCAAATTCACAGATACGCAGTATTTT.

This clone was seen once. The CDR3 DNA sequence: TGTGCCAGCAGCCCCGGGACAGAATCCTATGGCTACACCTTC. Translating it yields CASSPGTESYGYTF. The chain couples TRBV7-2 to TRBJ1-2, with 7 bases aligning to TRBD1. The trim removed 5 bases at V and 4 bases at J, leaving 7 bases unmatched. CDR1 SGHTA and CDR2 FQGNSA come from the germline V gene. CDR3 length equals 14 residues.

The chain recombines TRBV28 with TRBJ1-1, with 7 nucleotides matching TRBD1. The V gene end was trimmed by 5 bases and the J gene end by 2 bases; junction bases not matched to a gene: 8. The CDR3 has 15 residues. Germline assignment: CDR1 MDHEN and CDR2 SYDVKM. CDR3 coding DNA: TGTGCCAGCAGTGGTGGGGACAGCGGAAACACTGAAGCTTTCTTT. Amino acids: CASSGGDSGNTEAFF.

The gene calls are TRBV29-1 and TRBJ2-3, with D unclear. Germline CDR1 reads SQVTM; CDR2 reads ANQGSEA. This CDR3 is built from 11 residues. Trimming removed 3 bases from V and 8 bases from J, with 9 bases in between. Here the CDR3 DNA reads TGCAGCGTTGAGGGCTCGGGTACGCAGTATTTT. It specifies CSVEGSGTQYF.

The chain carries TRBV27 and TRBJ2-2; D gene uncertain. The V and J ends lost 5 bases and 0 bases respectively, with 10 bases between them. Germline assignment: CDR1 MNHEY and CDR2 SMNVEV (reference sequence). The CDR3 extends over 15 amino acids. CDR3 region: CASSGWNSNTGELFF. CDR3 nucleotide sequence: TGTGCCAGCAGTGGCTGGAACTCGAACACCGGGGAGCTGTTTTTT.

V and J are TRBV12-3 or TRBV12-4 and TRBJ1-1, with 7 bases aligning to TRBD1. V dropped 5 bases and J dropped 3; count of bases not matched to a gene: 3. The CDR3 is 13 amino acids. The CDR3 sequence: CASSNTGDTEAFF. The CDR3 coding sequence is TGTGCCAGCAGTAATACAGGGGACACTGAAGCTTTCTTT.

The V and J genes are TRBV28 and TRBJ2-1; 13 positions agree with TRBD2. The J segment lost 8 bases and the V segment lost 10 bases, leaving 5 bases of the junction unmatched. The CDR3 consists of 13 residues. Per germline, CDR1 MDHEN and CDR2 SYDVKM. The CDR3 protein is CAIWTSGSYEQFF. The CDR3 nucleotides are TGTGCCATCTGGACTAGCGGGAGCTATGAGCAGTTCTTC.

The rearrangement joins TRBV6-6 to TRBJ1-4; D is perhaps TRBD1 (6 bases). V dropped 6 bases and J dropped 5 bases, with 13 bases sitting between them. Germline V gene data show CDR1 as MNHNY and CDR2 as SVGAGI (reference sequence). This CDR3 is 14 amino acids long. CDR3 nucleotide sequence: TGTGCCAGCAGCCCCGGACAGCTGAATGAAAAACTGTTTTTT. Translated, it gives CASSPGQLNEKLFF.

The CDR3 bases are TGTGCCAGCAGTCTAAGACCGGACTCGAGCTCCTACAATGAGCAGTTCTTC. Translation: CASSLRPDSSSYNEQFF. The V call is TRBV27, the J call TRBJ2-1; D possibly corresponds to TRBD2 (5 bases). Germline V gene data show CDR1 as MNHEY and CDR2 as SMNVEV (reference sequence). Trimming took 5 bases from V and 0 from J, leaving 17 bases between them. This CDR3 has 17 residues.

This rearrangement joins TRBV6-6 to TRBJ1-2, with D perhaps matching TRBD1 (5 bases). Trimming removed 2 bases from V and 8 bases from J, with 21 bases in between. The CDR3 covers 16 residues. Germline CDR1 reads MNHNY; CDR2 reads SVGAGI (reference sequence). The CDR3 sequence is CASSYRDGALSEGYTF. CDR3 DNA: TGTGCCAGCAGTTACCGGGACGGGGCCTTATCTGAGGGCTACACCTTC.

In its sample, this clone was seen once. The chain recombines TRBV6-2 or TRBV6-3 with TRBJ2-3; D is perhaps TRBD2 (6 bases). CDR1 MNHEY and CDR2 SVGEGT come from the germline V gene. Deletions cut 2 bases from V and 6 bases from J, with 12 bases between. The CDR3 has 14 residues. The DNA for the CDR3 is TGTGCCAGCAGTTACAGTAGCGGAGGGGATACGCAGTATTTT. Its protein product is CASSYSSGGDTQYF.

The rearrangement joins TRBV6-6 to TRBJ2-7; no definite D call. This CDR3 contains 14 residues. Trimming removed 7 bases at V and 7 bases at J, with 20 bases between. Per germline, CDR1 MNHNY and CDR2 SVGAGI (reference sequence). CDR3 bases: TGTGCCAGCACCTTCGGTCTACCTGGGCGGGAGCAGTACTTC. It specifies CASTFGLPGREQYF.

This chain links TRBV6-5 with TRBJ2-2, with D possibly being TRBD2 (6 bases). CDR1 MNHEY and CDR2 SVGAGI come from the germline V gene. The germline V and J ends were trimmed by 3 bases and 1 base, with 9 bases remaining between them. The CDR3 contains 15 residues. This chain's CDR3 is CASSYRRENTGELFF. The CDR3 bases are TGTGCCAGCAGTTATAGGCGGGAGAACACCGGGGAGCTGTTTTTT.

V gene TRBV5-6 combines with J gene TRBJ2-3, with D tentatively TRBD1 (6 bases). The germline CDR1 and CDR2 sequences are SGHDT and YYEEEE. The V and J ends lost 2 bases and 1 base respectively, with 8 bases between them. The length of the CDR3 is 14 residues. CDR3 amino acids: CASSFYRGTDTQYF. In nucleotides, the CDR3 is TGTGCCAGCAGCTTCTACAGGGGCACAGATACGCAGTATTTT.